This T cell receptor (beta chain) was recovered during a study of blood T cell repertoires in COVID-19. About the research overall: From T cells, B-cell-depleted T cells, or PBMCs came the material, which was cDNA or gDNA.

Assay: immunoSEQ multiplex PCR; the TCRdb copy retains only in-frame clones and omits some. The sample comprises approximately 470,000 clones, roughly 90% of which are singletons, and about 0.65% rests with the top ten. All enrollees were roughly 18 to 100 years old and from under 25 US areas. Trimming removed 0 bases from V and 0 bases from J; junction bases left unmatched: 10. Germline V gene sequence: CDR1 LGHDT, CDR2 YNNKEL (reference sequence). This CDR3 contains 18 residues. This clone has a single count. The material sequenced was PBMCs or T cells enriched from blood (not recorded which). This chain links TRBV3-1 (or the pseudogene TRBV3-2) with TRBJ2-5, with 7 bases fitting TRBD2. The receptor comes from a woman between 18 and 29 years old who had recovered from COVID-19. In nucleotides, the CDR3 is TGTGCCAGCAGCCAAGAAGGGAGGGCCTACTACTACCAAGAGACCCAGTACTTC. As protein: CASSQEGRAYYYQETQYF.